The present T cell receptor (beta chain) was sequenced within a study of cytomegalovirus exposure and HLA in healthy donors. Looking at the study overall: A previous analysis identified around 120 million unique TCR beta sequences derived from around 180 million T cells.

PCR primers comprised 60 Vbeta and 13 Jbeta primers. The protocol was immunoSEQ multiplex PCR, while the TCRdb copy is restricted to in-frame clones and leaves out a portion. The sample contains about 250,000 clones, approximately 80% of which appear only once. These donors, healthy bone marrow donors, were studied. Germline CDR1 is SGHVS and CDR2 is FNYEAQ. V lost 5 bases, J lost 8 bases, and 21 bases lay in between. This CDR3 region has 16 residues. The source of this sequence is a girl aged 2 to 9 in good health and CMV-seronegative. The sample consisted of PBMCs. The gene calls are TRBV7-6 and TRBJ1-4; D is uncertain. This CDR3 reads CASSGLIWAREEKLFF. CDR3 DNA sequence: TGTGCCAGCAGCGGCCTTATATGGGCGCGGGAAGAAAAACTGTTTTTT.